This T cell receptor beta chain was profiled in a study of cytomegalovirus exposure and HLA in healthy donors. This clone was detected only a few times. Its cognate antigen is unknown. Regarding the study as a whole: V- and J-gene trimming in TCR beta was tied to a missense DCLRE1C variant by an analysis performed later. Based on reports, TCR beta sequences accurately predicted HLA-A and HLA-B alleles for most subjects. The listing of about 150 TCR beta chains classed them as cytomegalovirus-associated. TCR beta chains associated with HLA were, in a later analysis, more clonally expanded than equally common others.

Germline V CDR1 and CDR2: GTSNPN, SVGIG (reference sequence). The ends were cut back, 3 bases at V and 4 bases at J, with 10 bases in the middle. The CDR3 has 12 amino acids. PCR employed 60 Vbeta and 13 Jbeta primers. Sequencing was performed with immunoSEQ multiplex PCR; in TCRdb, only in-frame clones are kept and a portion is missing. The table has 160,000 or so clones, 70% to 85% seen once. Sequenced sample: PBMCs. The genes are TRBV30 and TRBJ2-7; D unresolved. The TCR originated in a male donor in good health and CMV-seronegative. This chain's CDR3 is CAWSIPGYEQYF. CDR3 coding DNA: TGTGCCTGGAGCATCCCGGGTTACGAGCAGTACTTC.